This TCR beta chain was identified during a study of T cell changes during pregnancy in multiple sclerosis. Produced via immunoSEQ multiplex PCR; TCRdb's table is partial and in-frame only. The data contain about 44,000 clones, roughly 89% of them singletons. CDR1 is KGHSH, CDR2 LQKENI, per germline. This CDR3 has 14 residues. The ends were cut back, 6 bases at V and 1 base at J, with 11 bases in the middle. The rearrangement uses TRBV18 and TRBJ2-3; D might be TRBD2 (6 bases). This TCR was recovered from a female donor with multiple sclerosis, enrolled in a pregnancy study. The material sequenced was CD4+ T cells from peripheral blood mononuclear cells, taken in the first trimester of pregnancy. For the CDR3, the DNA is TGTGCCAGCTCCCGGGAGTTGGGCACAGATACGCAGTATTTT. Translation gives CASSRELGTDTQYF.